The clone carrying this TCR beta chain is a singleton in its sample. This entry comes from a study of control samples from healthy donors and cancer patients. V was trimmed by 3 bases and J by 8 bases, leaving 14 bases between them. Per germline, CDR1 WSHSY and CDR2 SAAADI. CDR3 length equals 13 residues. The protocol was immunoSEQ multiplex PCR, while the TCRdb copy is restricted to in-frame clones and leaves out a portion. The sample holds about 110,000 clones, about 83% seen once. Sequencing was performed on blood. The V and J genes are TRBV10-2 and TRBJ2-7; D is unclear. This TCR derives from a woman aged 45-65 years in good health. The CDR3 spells CASSDLQLRQQYF. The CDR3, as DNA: TGCGCCAGCAGTGATTTACAGCTCCGGCAGCAGTACTTC.